A selection of T cell receptor beta chains follows, all from one sample in a study of cytomegalovirus exposure and HLA in healthy donors. Using immunoSEQ multiplex PCR, the repertoire was profiled, and TCRdb retains in-frame clones only, with some absent. The repertoire holds 200,000 to 250,000 clones, with 88% as singletons. Material: PBMCs. All receptors derive from a woman under 30 in good health and CMV-seronegative. CDR3s include the opening cysteine and the closing phenylalanine or tryptophan.

TRBV27 CASSYSSAHYEQYF
TRBV5-1 CASSLRGRVTDTQYF
TRBV27 CASTLKRETVTGELFF
TRBV29-1 CSVEVGGENEQYF
TRBV27 CASSLILEPSYEQYF
TRBV4-1 CASSQVSVVDRHNEQFF
TRBV10-3 CAIRAGDKAYEQYF
TRBV30 CAWAAVTGGAFYNEQFF
TRBV10-1 CASSGPGTSGRNSYEQYF
TRBV5-1 CASSLGGLLETQYF
TRBV18 CASTGTVPNEKLFF
TRBV4-1 CASSLRRRQQNEKLFF
TRBV7-9 CASSPGHGQGFQSEYF
TRBV29-1 CSVHGGGPGTEAFF
TRBV5-1 CASSLPTGEENTF
TRBV5-4 CASSMPGALRGMNTEAFF
TRBV27 CASSRTGGDNEQFF
TRBV7-6 CASSLGAGQSETQYF
TRBV18 CASSPTDWASNEQYF